This T cell receptor beta chain was obtained from a study of blood T cell repertoires in COVID-19. This CDR3 contains 15 residues. Trimming pared 6 bases from V and 2 bases from J, leaving 16 bases between. Germline V gives CDR1 MNHEY, CDR2 SVGAGI. Sequenced by immunoSEQ multiplex PCR; TCRdb stores in-frame clones only, minus some. The top ten hold under 20% of the sample, which has over 30,000 clones, approximately 77% seen once. The V call is TRBV6-5, the J call TRBJ2-5; the D gene is possibly TRBD1 (5 bases). Sequencing used peripheral blood. This receptor was obtained from a human donor in a cohort sampled during active COVID-19. The CDR3 region has the DNA TGTGCCAGCAGCGCTCGAGTAGGACAACAAGAGACCCAGTACTTC. Translation gives CASSARVGQQETQYF.